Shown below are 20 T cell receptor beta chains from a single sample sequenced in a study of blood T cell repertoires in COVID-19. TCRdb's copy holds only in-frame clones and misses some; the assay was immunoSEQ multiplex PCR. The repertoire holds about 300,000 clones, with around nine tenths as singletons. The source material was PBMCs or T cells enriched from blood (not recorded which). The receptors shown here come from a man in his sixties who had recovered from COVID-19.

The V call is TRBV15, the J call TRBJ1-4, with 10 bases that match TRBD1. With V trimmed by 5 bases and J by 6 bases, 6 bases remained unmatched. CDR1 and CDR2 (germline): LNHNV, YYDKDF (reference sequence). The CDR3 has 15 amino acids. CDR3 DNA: TGTGCCACCAGCGCCAGGACAGGGGGGGATGAAAAACTGTTTTTT. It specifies CATSARTGGDEKLFF.

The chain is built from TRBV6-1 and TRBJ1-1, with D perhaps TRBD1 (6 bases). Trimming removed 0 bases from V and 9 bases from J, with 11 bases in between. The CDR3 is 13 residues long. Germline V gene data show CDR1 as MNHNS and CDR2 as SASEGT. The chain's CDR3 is CASSEARGLKAFF. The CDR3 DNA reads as TGTGCCAGCAGTGAAGCGCGGGGGCTCAAAGCTTTCTTT.

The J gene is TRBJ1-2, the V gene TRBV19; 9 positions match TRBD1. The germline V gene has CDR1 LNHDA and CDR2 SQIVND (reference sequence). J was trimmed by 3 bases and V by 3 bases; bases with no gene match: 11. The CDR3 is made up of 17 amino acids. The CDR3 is CASSMRDRASSYYGYTF. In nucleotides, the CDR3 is TGTGCCAGTAGTATGAGGGACAGGGCCAGTTCTTACTATGGCTACACCTTC.

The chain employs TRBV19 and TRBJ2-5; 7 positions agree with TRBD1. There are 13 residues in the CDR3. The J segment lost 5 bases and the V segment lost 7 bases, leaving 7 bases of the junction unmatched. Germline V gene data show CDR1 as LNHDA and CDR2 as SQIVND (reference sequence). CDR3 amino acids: CASKVTGLETQYF. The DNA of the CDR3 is TGTGCCAGTAAAGTGACAGGGTTGGAGACCCAGTACTTC.

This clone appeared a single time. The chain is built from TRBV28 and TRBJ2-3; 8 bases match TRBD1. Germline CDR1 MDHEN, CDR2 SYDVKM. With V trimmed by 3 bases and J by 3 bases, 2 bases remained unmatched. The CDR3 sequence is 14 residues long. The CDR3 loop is CASSFRGRTDTQYF. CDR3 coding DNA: TGTGCCAGCAGTTTCAGGGGGCGTACAGATACGCAGTATTTT. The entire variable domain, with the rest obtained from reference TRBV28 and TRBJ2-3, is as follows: DVKVTQSSRYLVKRTGEKVFLECVQDMDHENMFWYRQDPGLGLRLIYFSYDVKMKEKGDIPEGYSVSREKKERFSLILESASTNQTSMYLCASSFRGRTDTQYFGPGTRLTVL.

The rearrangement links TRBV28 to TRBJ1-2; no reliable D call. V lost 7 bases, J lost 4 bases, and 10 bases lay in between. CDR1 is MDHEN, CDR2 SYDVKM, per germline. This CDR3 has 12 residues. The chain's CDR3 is CASTLPPYGYTF. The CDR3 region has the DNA TGTGCCAGCACCCTACCCCCCTATGGCTACACCTTC.

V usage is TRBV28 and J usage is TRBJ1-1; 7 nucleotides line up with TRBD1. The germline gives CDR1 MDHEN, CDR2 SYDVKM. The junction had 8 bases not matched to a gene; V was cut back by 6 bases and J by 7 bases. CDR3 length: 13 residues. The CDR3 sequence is CASSKGQTIEAFF. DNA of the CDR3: TGTGCCAGCAGCAAGGGACAGACCATTGAAGCTTTCTTT.

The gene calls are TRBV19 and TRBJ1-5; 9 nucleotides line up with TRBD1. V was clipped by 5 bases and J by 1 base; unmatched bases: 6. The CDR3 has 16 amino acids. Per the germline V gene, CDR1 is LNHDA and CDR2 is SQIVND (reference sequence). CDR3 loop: CASSPADRGSNQPQHF. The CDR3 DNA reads TGTGCCAGTAGTCCGGCCGACAGGGGGAGCAATCAGCCCCAGCATTTT. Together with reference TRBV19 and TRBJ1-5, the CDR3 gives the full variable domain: DGGITQSPKYLFRKEGQNVTLSCEQNLNHDAMYWYRQDPGQGLRLIYYSQIVNDFQKGDIAEGYSVSREKKESFPLTVTSAQKNPTAFYLCASSPADRGSNQPQHFGDGTRLSIL.

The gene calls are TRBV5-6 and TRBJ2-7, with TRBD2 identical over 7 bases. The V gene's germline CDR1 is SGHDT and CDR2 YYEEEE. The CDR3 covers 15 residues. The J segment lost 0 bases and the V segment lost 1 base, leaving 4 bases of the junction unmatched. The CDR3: CASSLYGGSSYEQYF. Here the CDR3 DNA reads TGTGCCAGCAGCTTGTACGGCGGGAGCTCCTACGAGCAGTACTTC.

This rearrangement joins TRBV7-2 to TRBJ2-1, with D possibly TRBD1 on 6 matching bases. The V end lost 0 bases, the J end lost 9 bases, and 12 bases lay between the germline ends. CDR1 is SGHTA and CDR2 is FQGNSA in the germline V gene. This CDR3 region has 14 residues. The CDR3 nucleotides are TGTGCCAGCAGCTTAGCACAGGGAACGGGTGAGCAGTTCTTC. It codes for CASSLAQGTGEQFF.

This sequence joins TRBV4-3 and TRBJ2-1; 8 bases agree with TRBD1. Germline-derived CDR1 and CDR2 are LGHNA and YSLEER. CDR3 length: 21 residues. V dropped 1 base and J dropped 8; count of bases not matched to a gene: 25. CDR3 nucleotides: TGCGCCAGCAGCCAAGGTGCTCAACCACGGTTCATAGGACAGGGTTGGGATGAGCAGTTCTTC. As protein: CASSQGAQPRFIGQGWDEQFF.

The DNA of the CDR3 is TGTGTCAGACACCGTCGAGGCTTCTCCTACGAGCAGTACTTC. Translating it yields CVRHRRGFSYEQYF. This rearrangement joins TRBV7-5 to TRBJ2-7; the table's D gene call, TRBD2, was not cross checked with the DNA. TRBV7-5 is tagged as a pseudogene. The CDR3 contains 14 residues.

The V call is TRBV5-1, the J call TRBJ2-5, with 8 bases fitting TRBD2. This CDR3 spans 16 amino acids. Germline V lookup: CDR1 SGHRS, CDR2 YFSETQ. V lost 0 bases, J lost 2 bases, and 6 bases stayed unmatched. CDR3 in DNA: TGCGCCAGCAGCTTGGGCGGCGGGAGGAGTCAAGAGACCCAGTACTTC. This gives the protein CASSLGGGRSQETQYF.

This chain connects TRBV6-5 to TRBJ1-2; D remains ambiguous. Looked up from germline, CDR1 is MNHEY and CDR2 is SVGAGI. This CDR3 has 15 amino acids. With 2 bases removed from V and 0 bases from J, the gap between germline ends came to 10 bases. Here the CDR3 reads CASSYRPGPNYGYTF. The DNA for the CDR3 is TGTGCCAGCAGTTACCGTCCAGGTCCTAACTATGGCTACACCTTC.

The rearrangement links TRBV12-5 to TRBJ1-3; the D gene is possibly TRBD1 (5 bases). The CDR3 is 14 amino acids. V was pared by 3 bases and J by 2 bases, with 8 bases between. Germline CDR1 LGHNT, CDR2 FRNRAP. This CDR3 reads CASGLWGAGNTIYF. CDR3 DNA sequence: TGTGCTAGTGGTTTATGGGGGGCTGGAAACACCATATATTTT.

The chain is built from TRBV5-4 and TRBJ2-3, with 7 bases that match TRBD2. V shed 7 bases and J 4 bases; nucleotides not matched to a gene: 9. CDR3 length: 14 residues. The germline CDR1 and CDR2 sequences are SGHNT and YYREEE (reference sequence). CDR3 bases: TGTGCCAGCGGGCGGGAGCAGCCGGCAGATACGCAGTATTTT. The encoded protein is CASGREQPADTQYF.

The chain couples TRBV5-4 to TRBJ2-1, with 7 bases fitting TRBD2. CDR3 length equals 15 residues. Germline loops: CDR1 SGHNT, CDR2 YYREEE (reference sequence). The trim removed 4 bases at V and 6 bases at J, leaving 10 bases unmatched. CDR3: CASSPDGGRFNEQFF. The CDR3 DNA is TGTGCCAGCAGCCCTGATGGCGGGAGATTCAATGAGCAGTTCTTC. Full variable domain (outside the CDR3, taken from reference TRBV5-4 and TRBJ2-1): ETGVTQSPTHLIKTRGQQVTLRCSSQSGHNTVSWYQQALGQGPQFIFQYYREEENGRGNFPPRFSGLQFPNYSSELNVNALELDDSALYLCASSPDGGRFNEQFFGPGTRLTVL.

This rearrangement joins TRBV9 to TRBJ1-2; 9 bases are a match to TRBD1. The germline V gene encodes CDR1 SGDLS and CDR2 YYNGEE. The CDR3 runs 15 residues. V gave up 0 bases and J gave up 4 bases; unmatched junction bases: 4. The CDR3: CASSVGQGVGYGYTF. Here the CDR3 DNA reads TGTGCCAGCAGCGTAGGACAGGGGGTCGGCTATGGCTACACCTTC.

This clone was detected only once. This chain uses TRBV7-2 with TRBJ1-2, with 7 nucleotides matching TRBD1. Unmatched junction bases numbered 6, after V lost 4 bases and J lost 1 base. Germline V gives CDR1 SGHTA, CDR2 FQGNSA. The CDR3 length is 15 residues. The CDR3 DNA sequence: TGTGCCAGCAGCTCGGGGGACAGATTTAACTATGGCTACACCTTC. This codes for CASSSGDRFNYGYTF.

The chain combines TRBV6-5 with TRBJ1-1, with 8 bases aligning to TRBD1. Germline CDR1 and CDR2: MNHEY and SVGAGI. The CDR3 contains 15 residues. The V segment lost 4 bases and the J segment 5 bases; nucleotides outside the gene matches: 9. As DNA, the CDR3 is TGTGCCAGCAGTTCACTCGGACAGGGTGATACTGAAGCTTTCTTT. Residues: CASSSLGQGDTEAFF.